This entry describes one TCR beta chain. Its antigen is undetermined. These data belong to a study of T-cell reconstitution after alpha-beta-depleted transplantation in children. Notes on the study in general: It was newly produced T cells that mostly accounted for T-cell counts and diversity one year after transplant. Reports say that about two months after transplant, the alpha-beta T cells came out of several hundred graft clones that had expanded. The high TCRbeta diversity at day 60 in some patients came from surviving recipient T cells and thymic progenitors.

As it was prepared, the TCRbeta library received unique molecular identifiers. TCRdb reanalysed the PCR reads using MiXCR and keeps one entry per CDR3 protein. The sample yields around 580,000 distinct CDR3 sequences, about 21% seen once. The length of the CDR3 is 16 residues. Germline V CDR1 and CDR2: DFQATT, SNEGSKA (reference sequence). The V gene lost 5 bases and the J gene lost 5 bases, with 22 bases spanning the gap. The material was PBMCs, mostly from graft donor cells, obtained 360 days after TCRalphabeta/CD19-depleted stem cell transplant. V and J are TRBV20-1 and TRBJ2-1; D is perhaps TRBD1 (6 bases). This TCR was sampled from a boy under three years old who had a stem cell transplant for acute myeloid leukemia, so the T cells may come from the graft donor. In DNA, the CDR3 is TGCAGTGCTTCCGGAATCTTGACAGGTTGGGACAATGAGCAGTTCTTC. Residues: CSASGILTGWDNEQFF.